This T cell receptor (beta chain) was recovered during a study of blood T cell repertoires in COVID-19. Study information: COVID-19 samples collected from the United States, Italy and Spain covered acute and convalescent phases. The cDNA or gDNA used as material had been derived from T cells, B-cell-depleted T cells, or PBMCs.

Seattle patient enrollment occurred during active infection, with longitudinal follow-up thereafter. In the authors' methods: Amplifying reference gene primers gave estimates of nucleated cell counts. Some clones are missing from TCRdb's copy, which holds only in-frame ones; the method was immunoSEQ multiplex PCR. The DNA was the basis for D and trimming; V, J and clone size are from that table. The table shows over 35,000 clones, with around 87% occurring only once. The CDR3 runs 15 residues. Trimming took off 2 bases at V and 4 bases at J, with 12 bases between the two ends. Germline loops: CDR1 SGDLS, CDR2 YYNGEE.

The clonotype comes from a man aged 35 to 55 with COVID-19, enrolled during active disease. Sequencing used peripheral blood. The gene calls are TRBV9 and TRBJ2-2, with D tentatively TRBD1 (6 bases). The CDR3 coding sequence is TGTGCCAGCAGCGTCTCTAACAGGGCCACCGGGGAGCTGTTTTTT. It translates to CASSVSNRATGELFF.